The text below deals with one TCR beta chain. Time point: newly diagnosed GD, antithyroid drugs for less than 3 months. PBMC RNA was the source of the TCR library. Between the trimmed V and J ends, which lost 2 bases and 6 bases, there was a span of 16 bases. Germline CDR1 reads SGHAT; CDR2 reads FQNNGV. The CDR3 totals 15 residues. The data derive from a study of regulatory T cells in long-lasting Graves disease. Looking at the study overall: Antithyroid drug intake by newly diagnosed Graves' patients had lasted under 3 months.

According to the study, TCR beta libraries were built with iRepertoire HTBI primers and CDR3-region Arm-PCR. TCRdb re-derived calls from the multiplex PCR reads in MiXCR, one entry per CDR3 protein. Of about 610,000 distinct CDR3 sequences in the sample, more than 15% are singletons; the top ten hold approximately 12%. Separately, the same data were catalogued under a study of T cells in Graves' hyperthyroidism and ophthalmopathy. According to that study: For Graves' hyperthyroidism to be stable, ophthalmopathy could not progress within 18 months.

The source of this sequence is a man younger than 35 with Graves disease. The chain is built from TRBV11-2 and TRBJ1-2; D may be TRBD1 (6 bases). This material consisted of peripheral blood mononuclear cells (PBMCs), taken at new diagnosis, from a patient treated with antithyroid drugs. The CDR3 DNA sequence: TGTGCCAGCAGCTTAAGGGGGACCTCTGGGGATGGCTACACCTTC. Translation: CASSLRGTSGDGYTF.